The 2 T cell receptor beta chains given below trace back to one sample, sequenced in a study of cytomegalovirus exposure and HLA in healthy donors. Profiling relied on immunoSEQ multiplex PCR, and the TCRdb table lists in-frame clones only, not all of them. The sample holds roughly 100,000 clones; 86% are singletons and the top ten take about 4%. The material sequenced was PBMCs. Receptor source: a woman younger than 30 in good health and CMV-seropositive.

The rearrangement uses TRBV4-2 and TRBJ1-4; D is uncertain. The CDR3 covers 15 residues. Trimming took 4 bases from V and 7 from J, leaving 16 bases between them. Germline V gene sequence: CDR1 LGHNA, CDR2 YNFKEQ. CDR3 in DNA: TGTGCCAGCAGCCCACCGGGGTTGGCCGGTGAAAAACTGTTTTTT. Protein sequence: CASSPPGLAGEKLFF.

The rearrangement links TRBV5-4 to TRBJ2-5; D is undetermined. Between the trimmed V and J ends, which lost 3 bases and 5 bases, there was a span of 8 bases. CDR1 is SGHNT, CDR2 YYREEE, per germline (reference sequence). The CDR3 totals 12 residues. The CDR3 DNA is TGTGCCAGCAGCTCCTCCCAGGAGACCCAGTACTTC. Amino acid sequence: CASSSSQETQYF.